The T cell receptor (beta chain) described here comes from a study of blood T cell repertoires in COVID-19. The wider study: The United States, Italy and Spain provided the acute and convalescent COVID-19 samples. PBMCs, B-cell-depleted T cells, or T cells provided the cDNA or gDNA that made up the material.

CDR3 size: 14 residues. CDR1 is SQVTM and CDR2 is ANQGSEA in the germline V gene. Trimming removed 1 base at V and 0 bases at J, with 10 bases between. Original analysis: It was from reference gene primer amplification that nucleated cell counts were estimated. The method was immunoSEQ multiplex PCR; TCRdb's version includes in-frame clones alone and lacks a portion of them. The V and J calls and clone size come from that table; D and trimming were worked out from the DNA. The sample holds 120,000 or so clones, 75% to 85% seen once. J is TRBJ2-7 and V is TRBV29-1, with a tentative D call TRBD2 (5 bases). This clonotype was sampled from a man aged 35-49 years with active or convalescent COVID-19. Sequenced sample: peripheral blood. CDR3 in amino acids: CSVEVGGGSYEQYF. CDR3 nucleotide sequence: TGCAGCGTTGAAGTAGGAGGTGGCTCCTACGAGCAGTACTTC.